One sample yielded the 13 T cell receptor beta chains listed below, sequenced in a study of Ad26.COV2.S vaccination and SARS-CoV-2 variants. Documented treatment: roughly 19 received Ad26.COV2.S at low or high dose, single or two shots; roughly five received placebo; per-sample allocation not given. Day 63 after the first injection of vaccine or placebo was the sampling time. The protocol was immunoSEQ multiplex PCR, while the TCRdb copy is restricted to in-frame clones and leaves out a portion. The sample contains a few hundred thousand clones, over 75% of which appear only once. The starting material was peripheral blood, obtained in a trial of Ad26.COV2.S vaccine versus placebo. Receptors originate from a person aged 18-65 years who received the Ad26.COV2.S COVID-19 vaccine or a placebo.

This chain links TRBV7-2 with TRBJ2-1; perhaps TRBD2 as D (6 bases). With 0 bases removed from V and 15 bases from J, the gap between germline ends came to 21 bases. Looked up from germline, CDR1 is SGHTA and CDR2 is FQGNSA. This CDR3 is built from 15 residues. In nucleotides, the CDR3 is TGTGCCAGCAGCTTAGCCCTAGGGGAGCGGGTCGGGATGTTCTTC. It yields the protein CASSLALGERVGMFF.

This chain joins TRBV5-5 and TRBJ2-7; TRBD1 is a possible D gene (6 bases). The CDR3 is made up of 13 amino acids. From germline, CDR1 is SGHKS and CDR2 YYEKEE (reference sequence). With 1 base removed from V and 3 bases from J, the gap between germline ends came to 8 bases. CDR3 loop: CASSLTGNYEQYF. The DNA of the CDR3 is TGTGCCAGCAGCTTGACAGGGAACTACGAGCAGTACTTC.

The rearrangement uses TRBV6-5 and TRBJ2-1, with TRBD1 matching 9 bases. The junction had 7 bases not matched to a gene; V was cut back by 5 bases and J by 8 bases. Germline lookup yields CDR1 MNHEY and CDR2 SVGAGI. The CDR3 has 14 residues. DNA of the CDR3: TGTGCCAGCAGTCGAGGACAGGGGTGGTATGAGCAGTTCTTC. Its protein product is CASSRGQGWYEQFF.

This chain connects TRBV7-9 to TRBJ2-1; TRBD2 matches 7 bases. The CDR3 sequence is 15 residues long. Losses at the gene ends were 8 bases for V and 0 bases for J; bases not matched to a gene: 7. Germline CDR1 and CDR2: SEHNR and FQNEAQ (reference sequence). In DNA form, the CDR3 reads TGTGCCAGCCGGTTGGGCGGGAGCTCCTACAATGAGCAGTTCTTC. It is translated as CASRLGGSSYNEQFF.

The V call is TRBV18, the J call TRBJ1-3; TRBD1 matches at 9 bases. V was clipped by 1 base and J by 1 base; unmatched bases: 2. CDR1 is KGHSH, CDR2 LQKENI, per germline. This CDR3 spans 16 amino acids. CDR3 coding DNA: TGTGCCAGCTCACCACGGGACAGGGCGTCTGGAAACACCATATATTTT. This encodes CASSPRDRASGNTIYF. Together with reference TRBV18 and TRBJ1-3, the CDR3 gives the full variable domain: NAGVMQNPRHLVRRRGQEARLRCSPMKGHSHVYWYRQLPEEGLKFMVYLQKENIIDESGMPKERFSAEFPKEGPSILRIQQVVRGDSAAYFCASSPRDRASGNTIYFGEGSWLTVV.

The J gene is TRBJ2-2, the V gene TRBV7-2, with D unclear. The CDR3 spans 13 residues. Between the trimmed V and J ends, which lost 1 base and 6 bases, there was a span of 6 bases. The germline V gene has CDR1 SGHTA and CDR2 FQGNSA. CDR3 nucleotide sequence: TGTGCCAGCAGCTTAGGTGGGGCCGGGGAGCTGTTTTTT. Encoded protein: CASSLGGAGELFF.

The rearrangement links TRBV27 to TRBJ2-2; perhaps TRBD2 as D (7 bases). Trimming shortened V by 2 bases and J by 5 bases, and 21 bases separated the two germline ends. Per the germline V gene, CDR1 is MNHEY and CDR2 is SMNVEV (reference sequence). The CDR3 is 18 residues long. CDR3 protein: CASSLGSTGLRETGELFF. The CDR3 DNA sequence: TGTGCCAGCAGTTTAGGTAGCACAGGGCTGCGGGAGACCGGGGAGCTGTTTTTT.

J is TRBJ2-7 and V is TRBV5-4; 13 nucleotides agree with TRBD2. J was trimmed by 7 bases and V by 3 bases; bases with no gene match: 7. The germline gives CDR1 SGHNT, CDR2 YYREEE (reference sequence). CDR3 size: 15 residues. CDR3 amino acids: CASSWGGLAGVEQYF. The CDR3 nucleotides read TGTGCCAGCAGCTGGGGCGGACTAGCGGGAGTTGAGCAGTACTTC. Full variable domain (missing parts from reference TRBV5-4 and TRBJ2-7): ETGVTQSPTHLIKTRGQQVTLRCSSQSGHNTVSWYQQALGQGPQFIFQYYREEENGRGNFPPRFSGLQFPNYSSELNVNALELDDSALYLCASSWGGLAGVEQYFGPGTRLTVT.

This chain uses TRBV7-3 with TRBJ2-3; the D is unclear. Trimming cost V 1 base and J 3 bases, with 5 bases left between them. The CDR3 is 13 amino acids. Germline V gives CDR1 SGHTA, CDR2 FQGTGA. In nucleotides, the CDR3 is TGTGCCAGCAGCTTAAGGCCAACAGATACGCAGTATTTT. It encodes CASSLRPTDTQYF.

The J gene is TRBJ2-1, the V gene TRBV9, with D possibly TRBD2 on 6 matching bases. V lost 0 bases and J 7 bases, leaving 11 bases between the germline ends. Per germline, CDR1 SGDLS and CDR2 YYNGEE. This CDR3 is 14 amino acids long. Here the CDR3 DNA reads TGTGCCAGCAGCGTAGGACTAGAAATGAATGAGCAGTTCTTC. This translates into CASSVGLEMNEQFF.

The rearrangement uses TRBV5-1 and TRBJ2-2; 7 nucleotides match TRBD2. CDR1 SGHRS and CDR2 YFSETQ come from the germline V gene. This CDR3 has 16 residues. J was trimmed by 6 bases and V by 4 bases; bases with no gene match: 12. Here the CDR3 reads CASSPQVGGPPGELFF. CDR3 coding DNA: TGCGCCAGCAGCCCCCAAGTGGGAGGGCCCCCCGGGGAGCTGTTTTTT.

J is TRBJ1-2 and V is TRBV28, with D uncertain. The CDR3 length is 12 residues. Germline-derived CDR1 and CDR2 are MDHEN and SYDVKM. CDR3 sequence reads: CAIEGDHYGYTF. CDR3 DNA: TGTGCGATCGAGGGAGATCACTATGGCTACACCTTC.

The table lists this clone with a count of one. The gene calls are TRBV30 and TRBJ1-6; no clear D gene. This CDR3 has 13 residues. With 2 bases removed from V and 1 base from J, the gap between germline ends came to 3 bases. CDR1 and CDR2 (germline): GTSNPN, SVGIG (reference sequence). CDR3 loop: CAWSPSYNSPLHF. CDR3 sequence (DNA): TGTGCCTGGAGTCCTTCCTATAATTCACCCCTCCACTTT.